A selection of T cell receptor beta chains follows, all from one sample in a study of radiotherapy plus CTLA-4 blockade in lung cancer. The assay was immunoSEQ multiplex PCR, and TCRdb's table has in-frame clones only and misses some. The data hold some 96,000 clones, with 80% to 90% observed a single time. The specimen was peripheral blood, collected from a patient treated with radiotherapy plus ipilimumab. All receptors derive from a human donor with non-small cell lung cancer that progressed on radiotherapy plus ipilimumab. CDR3s leave out the opening cysteine and the closing phenylalanine or tryptophan. The D gene is left open where the match is weak.

ASSLARTGGQETQY	TRBV5-1	TRBJ2-5	TRBD1
ASSGGQGYEKLF	TRBV2	TRBJ1-4	TRBD1
ASSASEGDEKLF	TRBV5-4	TRBJ1-4	NA
ASSLQGASTEAF	TRBV11-2	TRBJ1-1	TRBD1
ASRGRDLSGANVLT	TRBV2	TRBJ2-6	NA
ASSPADGLSGNTIY	TRBV18	TRBJ1-3	NA
ASSVGSGITTDTQY	TRBV9	TRBJ2-3	TRBD2
ASSLSGAANEKLF	TRBV28	TRBJ1-4	NA
ASSGAGVQTQY	TRBV27	TRBJ2-5	NA
ASSLRASAYEQY	TRBV7-2	TRBJ2-7	NA
ASSVEVIGTGELF	TRBV18	TRBJ2-2	NA
ASSIFPGQGAPYEQY	TRBV19	TRBJ2-7	TRBD1
ASSPLKGGGYT	TRBV19	TRBJ1-2	NA
ASRGPTDTQY	TRBV6-1	TRBJ2-3	NA
AWSVLGGKVGNQPQH	TRBV30	TRBJ1-5	NA
ATQTGKRGNTEAF	TRBV18	TRBJ1-1	NA
ASGRGAVGGETQY	TRBV12-5	TRBJ2-5	NA
ASSPVGLAGVEQF	TRBV9	TRBJ2-1	TRBD2
ARSHSGSNQPQH	TRBV5-3	TRBJ1-5	NA
ASSLNRDTEAF	TRBV7-6	TRBJ1-1	NA
ASSLVGEVYNEQF	TRBV5-1	TRBJ2-1	NA
ASSLGLADYEQY	TRBV13	NA	TRBD2
ASSSRADLGNQPQH	TRBV5-5	TRBJ1-5	NA
ASSLGLAGGTDTQY	TRBV5-1	TRBJ2-3	TRBD2
ASKGGLAGEGELF	TRBV19	TRBJ2-2	TRBD2
ASSVMSGRVAETQY	TRBV6-1	TRBJ2-5	TRBD2
ASSLAGGLEQY	TRBV7-2	TRBJ2-7	NA
SVFPPGSETQY	TRBV29-1	TRBJ2-5	NA
ASSLLVGGNSGNTIY	TRBV5-5	TRBJ1-3	NA
ASFGGRNTGELF	TRBV10-2	TRBJ2-2	NA
ASSTAAGVSYNEQF	TRBV27	TRBJ2-1	TRBD2
ASSLAGGDIQY	TRBV5-1	TRBJ2-4	TRBD2
ASNLVDEQF	TRBV5-1	TRBJ2-1	NA
ASSTVVGEQY	TRBV11-3	TRBJ2-7	NA
ASSEGGKAEAF	TRBV10-1	TRBJ1-1	TRBD1
ASSSGRVSTDTQY	TRBV5-1	TRBJ2-3	NA
ASSFTGQDPYEQY	TRBV5-5	TRBJ2-7	TRBD1
ASSPQNNEQF	TRBV18	TRBJ2-1	NA
ASRDRGHEQY	TRBV6-5	TRBJ2-7	TRBD1
AWSVRTSGILEQY	TRBV30	TRBJ2-7	TRBD2
ASKFVAQIDTQY	TRBV4-2	TRBJ2-3	NA
ASSLARGRGNYGYT	TRBV6-6	TRBJ1-2	NA
ASSEMYGGAQGEKLF	TRBV25-1	TRBJ1-4	NA
ASSQQLAGNYEQY	TRBV28	TRBJ2-7	TRBD2